The next 30 T cell receptor beta chains were all read from a single sample in a study of cytomegalovirus exposure and HLA in healthy donors. A multiplex PCR was run with 60 Vbeta primers and 13 Jbeta primers. Here immunoSEQ multiplex PCR was the method, and the copy in TCRdb shows in-frame clones only, minus some. The sample gives 170,000 or so clones, about 80% of which show up once; about 4% is in the top ten. The sample comprised PBMCs. These receptors all come from a woman aged 55-75 years in good health and CMV-seropositive.

The CDR3 loop is CASSSTGTTLYGYTF. The CDR3 DNA is TGTGCCAGCAGCTCGACGGGAACTACCCTCTATGGCTACACCTTC. This chain joins TRBV5-6 and TRBJ1-2, with unresolved D. Germline CDR1 and CDR2: SGHDT and YYEEEE. The CDR3 covers 15 residues. The ends were cut back, 3 bases at V and 4 bases at J, with 16 bases in the middle. Full variable domain (rest looked up from reference TRBV5-6 and TRBJ1-2): DAGVTQSPTHLIKTRGQQVTLRCSPKSGHDTVSWYQQALGQGPQFIFQYYEEEERQRGNFPDRFSGHQFPNYSSELNVNALLLGDSALYLCASSSTGTTLYGYTFGSGTRLTVV.

The chain recombines TRBV30 with TRBJ1-3; D is perhaps TRBD1 (6 bases). Trimming left V 5 bases short and J 1 base short, with 6 bases between. Germline V CDR1 and CDR2: GTSNPN, SVGIG (reference sequence). This CDR3 is 12 amino acids long. CDR3 region: CAWGTSGNTIYF. CDR3 nucleotide sequence: TGTGCCTGGGGGACATCTGGAAACACCATATATTTT.

The table lists this clone with a few counts. The chain recombines TRBV2 with TRBJ1-2; D gene uncertain. Trimming cost V 6 bases and J 4 bases, with 12 bases left between them. CDR3 length: 13 amino acids. CDR1 and CDR2 (germline): SNHLY, FYNNEI. The CDR3 sequence is CASSVTGIYGYTF. CDR3 DNA: TGTGCCAGCAGCGTTACCGGTATCTATGGCTACACCTTC.

The chain is built from TRBV14 and TRBJ2-3; TRBD1 agrees at 8 bases. J was trimmed by 2 bases and V by 2 bases; bases with no gene match: 9. The CDR3 has 17 amino acids. Germline V gene lookup returns CDR1 SGHDN and CDR2 FVKESK. CDR3 sequence: CASSQTPGQATTDTQYF. CDR3 nucleotide sequence: TGTGCCAGCAGCCAAACCCCGGGACAGGCTACCACAGATACGCAGTATTTT.

The chain has TRBV7-6 and TRBJ2-3; 10 positions agree with TRBD2. Germline lookup yields CDR1 SGHVS and CDR2 FNYEAQ. There are 16 residues in the CDR3. V was clipped by 5 bases and J by 6 bases; unmatched bases: 11. CDR3 sequence (DNA): TGTGCCAGCAGCCCCATGGGAGCGGGGGGGCTTGATACGCAGTATTTT. As protein: CASSPMGAGGLDTQYF.

The chain joins TRBV27 to TRBJ2-3; TRBD2 might be the D (6 bases). Germline CDR1 MNHEY, CDR2 SMNVEV (reference sequence). Trimming removed 6 bases at V and 3 bases at J, with 16 bases between. CDR3 length equals 15 residues. The CDR3: CASSRGTGSTDTQYF. In DNA, the CDR3 is TGTGCCAGCAGCCGGGGGACGGGGTCGACAGATACGCAGTATTTT.

The chain couples TRBV11-3 to TRBJ2-1; 7 bases are a match to TRBD2. The germline CDR1 and CDR2 sequences are SGHNT and YENEEA. Unmatched junction bases numbered 2, after V lost 3 bases and J lost 9 bases. The CDR3 totals 12 residues. The CDR3 DNA reads as TGTGCCAGCAGCTTCACTAGCGCTGAGCAGTTCTTC. Its translation is CASSFTSAEQFF.

This clone occurred a few times. The chain combines TRBV27 with TRBJ2-3; perhaps TRBD2 as D (5 bases). This CDR3 has 16 residues. CDR1 is MNHEY and CDR2 is SMNVEV in the germline V gene (reference sequence). V lost 1 base and J 4 bases, leaving 15 bases between the germline ends. The CDR3 reads CASSLFWVEAPDTQYF. CDR3 sequence (DNA): TGTGCCAGCAGTTTATTTTGGGTGGAGGCCCCAGATACGCAGTATTTT.

This clone was seen only once. The chain couples TRBV4-2 to TRBJ2-7, with 7 bases identical to TRBD2. The CDR3 spans 18 residues. With 4 bases clipped from V and 0 bases from J, the junction kept 15 bases outside the gene matches. The germline gives CDR1 LGHNA, CDR2 YNFKEQ. The CDR3 loop reads CASSPSWRVAGRSYEQYF. The CDR3 region has the DNA TGTGCCAGCAGCCCTTCCTGGCGGGTAGCGGGCCGCTCCTACGAGCAGTACTTC.

The chain carries TRBV7-9 and TRBJ2-7; 11 nucleotides line up with TRBD1. The CDR3 sequence is 15 residues long. The V segment lost 4 bases and the J segment 2 bases; nucleotides outside the gene matches: 4. CDR1 SEHNR and CDR2 FQNEAQ come from the germline V gene (reference sequence). CDR3 loop: CASSSDRGQPYEQYF. The CDR3 DNA sequence: TGTGCCAGCAGCTCGGACAGGGGGCAACCCTACGAGCAGTACTTC. Supplemented by reference TRBV7-9 and TRBJ2-7, the full variable domain reads DTGVSQNPRHKITKRGQNVTFRCDPISEHNRLYWYRQTLGQGPEFLTYFQNEAQLEKSRLLSDRFSAERPKGSFSTLEIQRTEQGDSAMYLCASSSDRGQPYEQYFGPGTRLTVT.

J is TRBJ2-5 and V is TRBV30; 7 nucleotides agree with TRBD1. The junction had 11 bases not matched to a gene; V was cut back by 2 bases and J by 5 bases. Germline V gives CDR1 GTSNPN, CDR2 SVGIG (reference sequence). There are 15 residues in the CDR3. The CDR3 protein is CAWSPLDRDGETQYF. CDR3 sequence (DNA): TGTGCCTGGAGTCCACTCGACAGGGACGGGGAGACCCAGTACTTC.

The chain combines TRBV27 with TRBJ1-6; D gene unclear. Germline CDR1 MNHEY, CDR2 SMNVEV (reference sequence). The CDR3 sequence is 15 residues long. The V end lost 4 bases, the J end lost 3 bases, and 10 bases lay between the germline ends. In nucleotides, the CDR3 is TGTGCCAGCAGTTCCGGGGTATACTATAATTCACCCCTCCACTTT. Protein product: CASSSGVYYNSPLHF.

The chain's CDR3 is CAWRIAASTDTQYF. CDR3 nucleotide sequence: TGTGCCTGGAGAATAGCGGCTAGCACAGATACGCAGTATTTT. The gene calls are TRBV30 and TRBJ2-3; D may be TRBD2 (6 bases). The CDR3 is made up of 14 amino acids. V dropped 3 bases and J dropped 0 bases, with 10 bases sitting between them. CDR1 and CDR2 from the germline V gene are GTSNPN and SVGIG (reference sequence).

The chain recombines TRBV7-6 with TRBJ2-1, with D perhaps matching TRBD1 (7 bases). Trimming left V 5 bases short and J 8 bases short, with 13 bases between. In germline, CDR1 is SGHVS, CDR2 FNYEAQ. There are 13 residues in the CDR3. The CDR3 sequence: CASSSQGGDEQFF. The CDR3 region has the DNA TGTGCCAGCAGCAGCCAGGGGGGCGATGAGCAGTTCTTC.

The chain has TRBV14 and TRBJ2-5; TRBD2 might be the D (5 bases). Germline loops: CDR1 SGHDN, CDR2 FVKESK. CDR3 length: 14 amino acids. With 3 bases removed from V and 5 bases from J, the gap between germline ends came to 13 bases. The CDR3 DNA reads as TGTGCCAGCAGCCAGGGCGCGTGGGAGGAGACCCAGTACTTC. Its protein product is CASSQGAWEETQYF.

This chain joins TRBV10-3 and TRBJ2-1, with 7 nucleotides matching TRBD2. The CDR3 extends over 15 amino acids. The V gene's germline CDR1 is ENHRY and CDR2 SYGVKD. The J segment lost 3 bases and the V segment lost 0 bases, leaving 2 bases of the junction unmatched. CDR3 coding DNA: TGTGCCATCAGTGAGTCAGCGGGGTACTACAATGAGCAGTTCTTC. This codes for CAISESAGYYNEQFF.

The chain employs TRBV4-3 and TRBJ1-1, with D perhaps matching TRBD1 (5 bases). Germline V gene lookup returns CDR1 LGHNA and CDR2 YSLEER. V lost 0 bases, J lost 5 bases, and 16 bases lay in between. The CDR3 extends over 16 amino acids. The CDR3 loop is CASSQDPEGLGTEAFF. In DNA form, the CDR3 reads TGCGCCAGCAGCCAAGATCCGGAGGGGCTGGGTACTGAAGCTTTCTTT.

This clone occurred once. The rearrangement joins TRBV2 to TRBJ1-1, with 8 bases fitting TRBD1. This CDR3 contains 15 residues. The germline gives CDR1 SNHLY, CDR2 FYNNEI. J lost 0 bases, V lost 2 bases, and 2 bases had no gene match. CDR3 loop: CASSERQGMNTEAFF. DNA for the CDR3: TGTGCCAGCAGTGAACGACAGGGGATGAACACTGAAGCTTTCTTT. Full variable domain (outside the CDR3, taken from reference TRBV2 and TRBJ1-1): EPEVTQTPSHQVTQMGQEVILRCVPISNHLYFYWYRQILGQKVEFLVSFYNNEISEKSEIFDDQFSVERPDGSNFTLKIRSTKLEDSAMYFCASSERQGMNTEAFFGQGTRLTVV.

The V call is TRBV7-2, the J call TRBJ1-3; D is unresolved. The V end was cut by 0 bases, the J end by 1 base, with 7 bases between. Germline V gene data show CDR1 as SGHTA and CDR2 as FQGNSA. This CDR3 contains 15 residues. The CDR3 DNA sequence: TGTGCCAGCAGCTTAGCGTGGACTTCTGGAAACACCATATATTTT. Protein: CASSLAWTSGNTIYF. The variable domain in full, with the rest retrieved from reference TRBV7-2 and TRBJ1-3, is GAGVSQSPSNKVTEKGKDVELRCDPISGHTALYWYRQSLGQGLEFLIYFQGNSAPDKSGLPSDRFSAERTGGSVSTLTIQRTQQEDSAVYLCASSLAWTSGNTIYFGEGSWLTVV.

The chain carries TRBV5-1 and TRBJ2-7; a weak D match, TRBD1 (6 bases). Germline CDR1 is SGHRS and CDR2 is YFSETQ. CDR3 size: 14 residues. Trimming cost V 4 bases and J 3 bases, with 14 bases left between them. CDR3: CASSPPQGSYEQYF. The CDR3 bases are TGCGCCAGCAGCCCCCCCCAGGGGAGCTACGAGCAGTACTTC.

With regard to this clone: At one boundary the junction diverges from the germline segment, which might be a read error. CDR3 loop: CTSSQVSGGGTDTQYF. DNA for the CDR3: TGTACCAGCAGCCAAGTTAGCGGGGGGGGCACAGATACGCAGTATTTT. The chain employs TRBV4-2 and TRBJ2-3; 11 nucleotides match TRBD2. This CDR3 region has 16 residues. Per the germline V gene, CDR1 is LGHNA and CDR2 is YNFKEQ.

The chain employs TRBV7-2 and TRBJ2-3; a weak D match, TRBD2 (5 bases). Germline-derived CDR1 and CDR2 are SGHTA and FQGNSA. The CDR3 spans 17 residues. V was cut by 3 bases and J by 4 bases, with 20 bases left in between. The CDR3 region has the DNA TGTGCCAGCAGCTTGGATACTCAGCGGATCCCCGCAGATACGCAGTATTTT. This translates into CASSLDTQRIPADTQYF.

The J gene is TRBJ2-7, the V gene TRBV29-1; 8 nucleotides match TRBD1. The length of the CDR3 is 11 residues. V lost 6 bases and J lost 6; bases outside the gene matches: 4. Germline V gene sequence: CDR1 SQVTM, CDR2 ANQGSEA. CDR3 sequence (DNA): TGCAGCGTGGGACAGGATCTCGAGCAGTACTTC. It translates to CSVGQDLEQYF.

This clone was counted a single time. The genes are TRBV21-1 and TRBJ1-1; TRBD1, the table's D call, was not compared with the DNA. TRBV21-1 is an annotated pseudogene. The CDR3 totals 13 residues. As DNA, the CDR3 is TGTGCCAGCAGCAAAGGACAGGGAAGTGAAGCTTTCTTT. Amino acids: CASSKGQGSEAFF.

The chain uses TRBV2 and TRBJ2-7, with 10 bases lining up with TRBD1. V trimming: 7 bases; J trimming: 2 bases; junction bases outside the gene matches: 2. The CDR3 runs to 13 residues. Germline V gene lookup returns CDR1 SNHLY and CDR2 FYNNEI. CDR3 DNA sequence: TGTGCCAGCATGGGACAGGGGACCTACGAGCAGTACTTC. Translation: CASMGQGTYEQYF.

This clone has just one count. The chain has TRBV11-3 and TRBJ2-1, with 12 positions matching TRBD2. The CDR3 sequence is 15 residues long. Germline V gene data show CDR1 as SGHNT and CDR2 as YENEEA. With V trimmed by 6 bases and J by 6 bases, 6 bases remained unmatched. The CDR3 protein is CASSKRLAGVNEQFF. The CDR3 DNA sequence: TGTGCCAGCAGTAAGCGACTAGCGGGAGTCAATGAGCAGTTCTTC. Drawing the rest from reference TRBV11-3 and TRBJ2-1, the complete variable domain is EAGVVQSPRYKIIEKKQPVAFWCNPISGHNTLYWYLQNLGQGPELLIRYENEEAVDDSQLPKDRFSAERLKGVDSTLKIQPAELGDSAVYLCASSKRLAGVNEQFFGPGTRLTVL.

V usage is TRBV6-4 and J usage is TRBJ2-2; 10 bases match TRBD2. Trimming took 4 bases from V and 6 from J; bases not matched to a gene: 5. From germline, CDR1 is MRHNA and CDR2 SNTAGT. CDR3 length equals 15 residues. The CDR3 DNA reads TGTGCCAGCAGTGTCTCAGCGGGGGGGCCCGGGGAGCTGTTTTTT. Amino acids: CASSVSAGGPGELFF.

The chain has TRBV5-1 and TRBJ1-6, with 11 nucleotides matching TRBD1. CDR3 length equals 16 residues. Germline V gene sequence: CDR1 SGHRS, CDR2 YFSETQ. J lost 5 bases, V lost 4 bases, and 5 bases had no gene match. CDR3 sequence: CASSVRTGGDNSPLHF. The CDR3, as DNA: TGCGCCAGCAGCGTTCGGACAGGGGGCGATAATTCACCCCTCCACTTT. The full variable domain, completed using reference TRBV5-1 and TRBJ1-6, is KAGVTQTPRYLIKTRGQQVTLSCSPISGHRSVSWYQQTPGQGLQFLFEYFSETQRNKGNFPGRFSGRQFSNSRSEMNVSTLELGDSALYLCASSVRTGGDNSPLHFGNGTRLTVT.

This clone showed up just once. The J gene is TRBJ2-1, the V gene TRBV2; 8 positions match TRBD2. Germline V gene sequence: CDR1 SNHLY, CDR2 FYNNEI. Trimming removed 7 bases from V and 5 bases from J; junction bases left unmatched: 16. The CDR3 is 17 amino acids. As DNA, the CDR3 is TGTGCCAGCACCCTAATAGGAGCGGGAGTAGGGAACAATGAGCAGTTCTTC. This encodes CASTLIGAGVGNNEQFF. Complete variable domain (other parts from reference TRBV2 and TRBJ2-1): EPEVTQTPSHQVTQMGQEVILRCVPISNHLYFYWYRQILGQKVEFLVSFYNNEISEKSEIFDDQFSVERPDGSNFTLKIRSTKLEDSAMYFCASTLIGAGVGNNEQFFGPGTRLTVL.

The chain carries TRBV21-1 and TRBJ1-4; the table gives TRBD1 as D, unverified against the DNA. TRBV21-1 is reported as a pseudogene. The CDR3 runs 15 residues. The CDR3 nucleotides are TGTGCCAGCAGCAGAACCGGGACAGGGGGTGAAAAACTGTTTTTT. Translating it yields CASSRTGTGGEKLFF.